This T cell receptor (beta chain) emerged from a study of T cell responses to AZD1222 COVID-19 vaccine. V lost 3 bases to trimming and J lost 3 bases, with 9 bases between them. Germline V lookup: CDR1 DFQATT, CDR2 SNEGSKA (reference sequence). The CDR3 length is 12 residues. Comments on this clone: The antigen remains undetermined.

This table comes from immunoSEQ multiplex PCR, and its TCRdb copy is limited to in-frame clones, with some not included. Here the sample spans 90,000 to 100,000 clones, around nine tenths being singletons. Study results and caveats: Along spike, vaccine-associated CD4 TCRs were found throughout, with dominance at 160-218 and 743-854. Sampled repertoires all dated from after the peak T cell response.

The V call is TRBV20-1, the J call TRBJ2-7; D not resolved. This clonotype was obtained from an adult in good health. The material sequenced was peripheral blood, taken on day 0 of AZD1222 vaccination. DNA for the CDR3: TGCAGTGCTAGTATTTGGGGCTACGAGCAGTACTTC. Translation: CSASIWGYEQYF.